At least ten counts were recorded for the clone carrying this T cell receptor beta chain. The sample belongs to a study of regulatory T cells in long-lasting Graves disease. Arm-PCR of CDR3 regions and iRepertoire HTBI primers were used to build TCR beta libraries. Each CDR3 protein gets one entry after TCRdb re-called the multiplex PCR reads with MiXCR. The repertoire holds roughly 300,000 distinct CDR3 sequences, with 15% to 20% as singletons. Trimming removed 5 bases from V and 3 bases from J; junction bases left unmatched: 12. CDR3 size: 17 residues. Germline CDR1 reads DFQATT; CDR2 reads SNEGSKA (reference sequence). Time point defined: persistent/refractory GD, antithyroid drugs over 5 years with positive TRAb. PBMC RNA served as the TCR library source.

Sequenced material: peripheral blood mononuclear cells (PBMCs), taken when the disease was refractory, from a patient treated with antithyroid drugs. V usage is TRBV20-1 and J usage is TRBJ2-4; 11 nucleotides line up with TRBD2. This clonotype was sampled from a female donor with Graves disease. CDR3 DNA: TGCAGTGCTTTTAGCGGGGGGGCCCGTCTTGACAAAAACATTCAGTACTTC. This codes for CSAFSGGARLDKNIQYF.